What follows are 25 T cell receptor beta chains derived from one specimen sequenced in a study of blood T cell repertoires in COVID-19. Profiling relied on immunoSEQ multiplex PCR, and the TCRdb table lists in-frame clones only, not all of them. The top ten hold approximately 4.7% of the sample, which has roughly 200,000 clones, 84% seen once. Specimen: peripheral blood. The source is a man aged 50 to 59 with active or convalescent COVID-19.

The V and J genes are TRBV14 and TRBJ1-2, with unresolved D. V was cut by 1 base and J by 4 bases, with 7 bases left in between. The CDR3 sequence is 13 residues long. CDR1 and CDR2 from the germline V gene are SGHDN and FVKESK. The CDR3 region is CASSQGRGYGYTF. In nucleotides, the CDR3 is TGTGCCAGCAGCCAAGGTAGAGGCTATGGCTACACCTTC.

V and J are TRBV18 and TRBJ2-5, with 7 bases matching TRBD1. The CDR3 runs to 17 residues. The germline V gene has CDR1 KGHSH and CDR2 LQKENI. V lost 0 bases to trimming and J lost 4 bases; unmatched junction nucleotides: 11. This chain's CDR3 is CASSPPPGTAKRETQYF. CDR3 coding DNA: TGTGCCAGCTCACCACCCCCCGGGACAGCTAAGCGAGAGACCCAGTACTTC.

This clone was recorded only once. The chain carries TRBV5-4 and TRBJ1-1, with a tentative D call TRBD1 (6 bases). The CDR3 has 15 amino acids. Germline-derived CDR1 and CDR2 are SGHNT and YYREEE (reference sequence). Trimming left V 1 base short and J 1 base short, with 11 bases between. CDR3 region: CASSLHKTGNTEAFF. In nucleotides, the CDR3 is TGTGCCAGCAGCTTGCACAAGACAGGGAACACTGAAGCTTTCTTT.

The chain links TRBV6-6 to TRBJ2-5; possibly TRBD2 for D (7 bases). The V end lost 6 bases, the J end lost 1 base, and 12 bases lay between the germline ends. Germline CDR1 is MNHNY and CDR2 is SVGAGI (reference sequence). The CDR3 has 14 residues. The DNA of the CDR3 is TGTGCCAGCAGCCCCGGGGGGCCCCAAGAGACCCAGTACTTC. Protein product: CASSPGGPQETQYF.

The rearrangement joins TRBV28 to TRBJ1-3, with TRBD1 matching over 10 bases. The germline gives CDR1 MDHEN, CDR2 SYDVKM. Trimming at V came to 5 bases and at J to 2 bases, leaving 12 bases not matched to a gene. This CDR3 has 18 amino acids. In DNA form, the CDR3 reads TGTGCCAGCAGTGAGACAGGGGGCGCGTTGACGGCTGGAAACACCATATATTTT. Residues: CASSETGGALTAGNTIYF.

This chain connects TRBV6-4 to TRBJ2-1; the D gene is possibly TRBD2 (5 bases). The CDR3 covers 15 residues. Germline V CDR1 and CDR2: MRHNA, SNTAGT. V shed 2 bases and J shed 9 bases, with 17 bases lying between them. The CDR3 coding sequence is TGTGCCAGCAGTGACCGGACTTTCGGGTATGGTGAGCAGTTCTTC. Translation gives CASSDRTFGYGEQFF.

This clone appeared many times. V is TRBV19 and J is TRBJ2-5, with 8 bases lining up with TRBD1. With 2 bases clipped from V and 2 bases from J, the junction kept 7 bases outside the gene matches. Germline V gives CDR1 LNHDA, CDR2 SQIVND (reference sequence). CDR3 length equals 16 residues. This chain's CDR3 is CASSIRQGARQETQYF. The CDR3 DNA reads as TGTGCCAGTAGTATACGGCAGGGGGCGCGGCAAGAGACCCAGTACTTC.

The CDR3 loop is CASSWGLAGETDTQYF. CDR3 coding DNA: TGTGCCAGCAGCTGGGGACTAGCGGGGGAAACAGATACGCAGTATTTT. This chain connects TRBV5-6 to TRBJ2-3, with TRBD2 matching over 14 bases. CDR1 SGHDT and CDR2 YYEEEE come from the germline V gene. The length of the CDR3 is 16 residues. V shed 3 bases, J shed 3 bases, and the junction held 3 bases outside the gene matches.

CDR3 sequence (DNA): TGTGCCAGCAGCCCCCCCGGGGGTGAAAAACTGTTTTTT. Its protein product is CASSPPGGEKLFF. This sequence joins TRBV3-1 (or the pseudogene TRBV3-2) and TRBJ1-4, with D tentatively TRBD1 (5 bases). The CDR3 covers 13 residues. The V end was cut by 4 bases, the J end by 7 bases, with 10 bases between. Germline V gives CDR1 LGHDT, CDR2 YNNKEL (reference sequence).

This clone was picked up a small number of times. The J gene is TRBJ1-6, the V gene TRBV19; a possible D gene is TRBD1 (6 bases). The V and J ends lost 8 bases and 6 bases respectively, with 14 bases between them. CDR1 is LNHDA, CDR2 SQIVND, per germline (reference sequence). The CDR3 spans 14 residues. The CDR3 loop reads CASSEQGVNSPLHF. Written as DNA, the CDR3 is TGTGCCAGTTCCGAACAGGGAGTTAATTCACCCCTCCACTTT. The full variable domain, in which reference TRBV19 and TRBJ1-6 provide the parts outside the CDR3, is DGGITQSPKYLFRKEGQNVTLSCEQNLNHDAMYWYRQDPGQGLRLIYYSQIVNDFQKGDIAEGYSVSREKKESFPLTVTSAQKNPTAFYLCASSEQGVNSPLHFGNGTRLTVT.

V is TRBV30 and J is TRBJ1-2, with D perhaps matching TRBD1 (5 bases). Deletions cut 2 bases from V and 5 bases from J, with 21 bases between. The CDR3 spans 16 residues. Germline CDR1 is GTSNPN and CDR2 is SVGIG (reference sequence). The DNA for the CDR3 is TGTGCCTGGAGTACCCCGGGCAGGGAAGTATGGTATGGCTACACCTTC. Translated, it gives CAWSTPGREVWYGYTF.

This rearrangement joins TRBV9 to TRBJ1-1; D gene unclear. Germline V CDR1 and CDR2: SGDLS, YYNGEE. Trimming pared 5 bases from V and 8 bases from J, leaving 13 bases between. This CDR3 is built from 12 residues. Here the CDR3 DNA reads TGTGCCAGCAGAGATACCCGCGGGGAAGCTTTCTTT. Its protein product is CASRDTRGEAFF.

This clone was recorded once. CDR3 in amino acids: CAWRPGGGEDTQYF. The CDR3 DNA sequence: TGTGCCTGGCGACCGGGGGGGGGCGAAGATACGCAGTATTTT. The rearrangement links TRBV30 to TRBJ2-3, with 8 bases aligning to TRBD2. The length of the CDR3 is 14 residues. The germline gives CDR1 GTSNPN, CDR2 SVGIG (reference sequence). Trimming took 5 bases from V and 5 from J; bases not matched to a gene: 9. Based on the CDR3 plus reference TRBV30 and TRBJ2-3, the full variable domain is SQTIHQWPATLVQPVGSPLSLECTVEGTSNPNLYWYRQAAGRGLQLLFYSVGIGQISSEVPQNLSASRPQDRQFILSSKKLLLSDSGFYLCAWRPGGGEDTQYFGPGTRLTVL.

This chain links TRBV5-1 with TRBJ2-2; 7 bases are shared with TRBD1. Germline trimming cut 2 bases from V and 3 bases from J; bases unmatched to any gene: 7. Germline V gives CDR1 SGHRS, CDR2 YFSETQ. The CDR3 is 16 amino acids. CDR3: CASSFTGVEDTGELFF. The CDR3 region has the DNA TGCGCCAGCAGCTTTACAGGGGTGGAGGACACCGGGGAGCTGTTTTTT. Together with reference TRBV5-1 and TRBJ2-2, the CDR3 gives the full variable domain: KAGVTQTPRYLIKTRGQQVTLSCSPISGHRSVSWYQQTPGQGLQFLFEYFSETQRNKGNFPGRFSGRQFSNSRSEMNVSTLELGDSALYLCASSFTGVEDTGELFFGEGSRLTVL.

This chain links TRBV14 with TRBJ1-1; perhaps TRBD1 as D (5 bases). Trimming took off 4 bases at V and 0 bases at J, with 21 bases between the two ends. This CDR3 has 18 residues. Per germline, CDR1 SGHDN and CDR2 FVKESK. CDR3 loop: CASSPYGATPRMNTEAFF. The CDR3 DNA reads TGTGCCAGCAGCCCCTATGGGGCCACTCCGCGAATGAACACTGAAGCTTTCTTT.

This rearrangement joins TRBV6-6 to TRBJ1-4, with 7 bases aligning to TRBD1. V trimming: 0 bases; J trimming: 3 bases; junction bases outside the gene matches: 1. CDR1 and CDR2 (germline): MNHNY, SVGAGI (reference sequence). The CDR3 is made up of 15 amino acids. The CDR3 loop is CASSYSQGANEKLFF. CDR3 nucleotides: TGTGCCAGCAGTTACTCCCAGGGGGCTAATGAAAAACTGTTTTTT.

J is TRBJ2-3 and V is TRBV6-4, with 8 bases that match TRBD1. J gave up 1 base and V 5 bases, and 8 bases lay outside the gene matches. Germline V gene lookup returns CDR1 MRHNA and CDR2 SNTAGT. The CDR3 loop spans 16 amino acids. CDR3 loop: CASSSSGGKGTDTQYF. The CDR3 nucleotides read TGTGCCAGCAGTTCCTCAGGGGGCAAGGGCACAGATACGCAGTATTTT.

The V gene is TRBV7-9, the J gene TRBJ1-2, with D possibly matching TRBD1 (6 bases). V lost 5 bases and J 14 bases, leaving 21 bases between the germline ends. Germline CDR1 and CDR2: SEHNR and FQNEAQ (reference sequence). The CDR3 runs to 13 residues. CDR3 amino acids: CASSRPGHLLLTF. The CDR3 DNA sequence: TGTGCCAGCAGCAGACCGGGACACCTTCTTTTGACCTTC.

The V and J genes are TRBV10-3 and TRBJ1-2; the match to TRBD1 covers 7 bases. Germline trimming cut 2 bases from V and 4 bases from J; bases unmatched to any gene: 4. CDR1 and CDR2 (germline): ENHRY, SYGVKD. This CDR3 has 14 amino acids. The CDR3 DNA follows: TGTGCCATCAGTGAGGGACAGGATTTCTATGGCTACACCTTC. This translates into CAISEGQDFYGYTF.

This rearrangement joins TRBV28 to TRBJ1-3, with 9 positions matching TRBD1. Germline V gene data show CDR1 as MDHEN and CDR2 as SYDVKM. The CDR3 spans 15 residues. Trimming removed 2 bases from V and 11 bases from J; junction bases left unmatched: 10. The CDR3 DNA sequence: TGTGCCAGCAGTTTACCTCAGGGACAGGGTCCGGCCATATATTTT. This encodes CASSLPQGQGPAIYF.

The rearrangement uses TRBV7-8 and TRBJ1-6; possible D gene TRBD1, 5 bases. This CDR3 contains 15 residues. The germline V gene encodes CDR1 SGHVS and CDR2 FQNEAQ. Trimming stripped 1 base from V and 3 bases from J, with 7 bases between. The CDR3 loop reads CASSLVRDYNSPLHF. The CDR3 nucleotides are TGTGCCAGCAGCTTAGTCAGGGACTATAATTCACCCCTCCACTTT.

This clone was counted between two and nine times. V is TRBV28 and J is TRBJ1-5, with D perhaps TRBD1 (6 bases). V lost 6 bases, J lost 4 bases, and 13 bases lay in between. This CDR3 spans 14 amino acids. CDR1 is MDHEN and CDR2 is SYDVKM in the germline V gene. Written as DNA, the CDR3 is TGTGCCAGCAGGTCGGACAGCCTAAATCAGCCCCAGCATTTT. Its protein is CASRSDSLNQPQHF.

The chain combines TRBV2 with TRBJ1-2; D gene ambiguous. Germline V gene sequence: CDR1 SNHLY, CDR2 FYNNEI. The CDR3 length is 12 residues. V was clipped by 2 bases and J by 4 bases, with 5 bases between them. The DNA for the CDR3 is TGTGCCAGCAGTGAACCCGTCTATGGCTACACCTTC. Its protein product is CASSEPVYGYTF. Looking up the rest from reference TRBV2 and TRBJ1-2 gives the full variable domain: EPEVTQTPSHQVTQMGQEVILRCVPISNHLYFYWYRQILGQKVEFLVSFYNNEISEKSEIFDDQFSVERPDGSNFTLKIRSTKLEDSAMYFCASSEPVYGYTFGSGTRLTVV.

The genes are TRBV7-2 and TRBJ2-7; D is unclear. Trimming removed 2 bases at V and 1 base at J, with 9 bases between. The CDR3 is 14 amino acids. Looked up from germline, CDR1 is SGHTA and CDR2 is FQGNSA. The CDR3 sequence: CASSLRQISYEQYF. In nucleotides, the CDR3 is TGTGCCAGCAGCTTACGACAAATATCCTACGAGCAGTACTTC.

The genes are TRBV5-1 and TRBJ2-7, with D perhaps matching TRBD1 (6 bases). Trimming left V 0 bases short and J 7 bases short, with 17 bases between. Germline V lookup: CDR1 SGHRS, CDR2 YFSETQ. The CDR3 loop spans 15 amino acids. CDR3 in DNA: TGCGCCAGCAGCTTGGACGGTCAGGGGAGTTTGGAGCAGTACTTC. It specifies CASSLDGQGSLEQYF.